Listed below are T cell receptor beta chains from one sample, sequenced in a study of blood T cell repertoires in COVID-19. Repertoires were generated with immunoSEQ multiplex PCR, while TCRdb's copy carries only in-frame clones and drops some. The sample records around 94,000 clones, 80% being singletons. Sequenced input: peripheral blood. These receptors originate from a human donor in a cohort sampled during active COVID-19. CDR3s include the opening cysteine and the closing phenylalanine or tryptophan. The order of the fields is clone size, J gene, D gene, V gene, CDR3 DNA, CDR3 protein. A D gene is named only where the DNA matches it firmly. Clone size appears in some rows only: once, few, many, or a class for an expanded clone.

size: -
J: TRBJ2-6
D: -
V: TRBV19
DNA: TGTGCCAGTAGTATAGGTGGAGGGTTAAGCTCTGGGGCCAACGTCCTGACTTTC
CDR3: CASSIGGGLSSGANVLTF

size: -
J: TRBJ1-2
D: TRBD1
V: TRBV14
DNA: TGTGCCAGCAGCCGTGACAGGGGTGCCTATGGCTACACCTTC
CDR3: CASSRDRGAYGYTF

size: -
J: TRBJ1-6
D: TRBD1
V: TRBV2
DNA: TGTGCCAGCAGCCCGACAGGGGTGAGCTCCTATAATTCACCCCTCCACTTT
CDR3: CASSPTGVSSYNSPLHF

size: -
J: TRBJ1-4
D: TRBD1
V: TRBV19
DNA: TGTGCCAGTAGTATCGCGACAGGGGGGGGTGAAAAACTGTTTTTT
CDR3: CASSIATGGGEKLFF

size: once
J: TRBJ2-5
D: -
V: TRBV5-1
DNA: TGCGCCAGCAGCGCCGGACTGGGGGGTATGGAGACCCAGTACTTC
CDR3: CASSAGLGGMETQYF

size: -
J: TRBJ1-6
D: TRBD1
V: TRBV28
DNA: TGTGCCAGCAGTCCGGGACAGGGGAATTCACCCCTCCACTTT
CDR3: CASSPGQGNSPLHF

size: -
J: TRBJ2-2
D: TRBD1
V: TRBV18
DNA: TGTGCCAGCTCACCGTATCGGACAGGGGACACCGGGGAGCTGTTTTTT
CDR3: CASSPYRTGDTGELFF

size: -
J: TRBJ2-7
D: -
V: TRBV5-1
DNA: TGCGCCAGCAATCCGGGACTCCGAGGAGTAGAGCAGTACTTC
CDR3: CASNPGLRGVEQYF

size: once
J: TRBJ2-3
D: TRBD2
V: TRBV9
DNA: TGTGCCAGCAGCCTTGGTACTAGCGGGAGAAAGGAGACGCAGTATTTT
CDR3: CASSLGTSGRKETQYF

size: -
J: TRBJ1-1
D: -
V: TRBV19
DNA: TGTGCCAGTAGTATTCGGACTTCCACCATGAACACTGAAGCTTTCTTT
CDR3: CASSIRTSTMNTEAFF

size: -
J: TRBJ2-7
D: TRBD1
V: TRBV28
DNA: TGTGCCAGCAGTTTGGTCTGGACAGGGGAGACTTACCTGTACGAGCAGTACTTC
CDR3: CASSLVWTGETYLYEQYF

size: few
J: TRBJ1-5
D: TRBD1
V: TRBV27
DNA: TGTGCCAGCGGACAAGGACAGGGCGATAGGCAGCCCCAGCATTTT
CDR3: CASGQGQGDRQPQHF

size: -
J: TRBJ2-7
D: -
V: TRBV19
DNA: TGTGCCAGTAGTATAGATCTGCGGAGCACCTACGAGCAGTACTTC
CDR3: CASSIDLRSTYEQYF

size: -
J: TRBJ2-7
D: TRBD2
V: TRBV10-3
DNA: TGTGCCACCACCGAAAGCGGGAGGAACGAGCAGTACTTC
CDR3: CATTESGRNEQYF

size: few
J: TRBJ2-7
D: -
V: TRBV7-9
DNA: TGTGCCAGCAGCTCCCCAGTCATGTCGGGGGGCGGGGGCGAGCAGTACTTC
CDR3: CASSSPVMSGGGGEQYF

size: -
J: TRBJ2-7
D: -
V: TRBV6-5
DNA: TGTGCCAGCAGACCCGGGGCCTACGAGCAGTACTTC
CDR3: CASRPGAYEQYF

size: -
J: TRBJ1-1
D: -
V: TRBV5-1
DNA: TGCGCCAGCAGCTTAGACAGAAGAGAAGCTTTCTTT
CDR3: CASSLDRREAFF

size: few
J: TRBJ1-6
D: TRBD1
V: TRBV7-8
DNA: TGTGCCAGCAGCGGAGCAGGGGGTAGGAGCTCACCCCTCCACTTT
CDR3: CASSGAGGRSSPLHF

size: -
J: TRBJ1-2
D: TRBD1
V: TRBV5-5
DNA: TGTGCCAGCAGCGCGGCTGACAGGGCTGGTAACTATGGCTACACCTTC
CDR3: CASSAADRAGNYGYTF

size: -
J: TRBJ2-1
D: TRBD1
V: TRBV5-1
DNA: TGCGCCAGCAGCCGGACCGACAGGGTGCTACCCAACAATGAGCAGTTCTTC
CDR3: CASSRTDRVLPNNEQFF

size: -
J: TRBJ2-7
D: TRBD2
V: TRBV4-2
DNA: TGTGCCAGCAGCCAAGTGGGATTAGCGGGAGGGCCCTCCTACGAGCAGTACTTC
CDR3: CASSQVGLAGGPSYEQYF

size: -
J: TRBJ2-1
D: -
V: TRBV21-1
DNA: TGTGCCAGCAGCAAAGGTAGCGGGAGCCCCTACAATGAGCAGTTCTTC
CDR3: CASSKGSGSPYNEQFF

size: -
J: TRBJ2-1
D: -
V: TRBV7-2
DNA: TGTGCCAGCAGCAGAGGGACTCCAAATGAGCAGTTCTTC
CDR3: CASSRGTPNEQFF

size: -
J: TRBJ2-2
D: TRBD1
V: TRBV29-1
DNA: TGCAGCGCCTTCGGACAGGGGGCATCCGGGGAGCTGTTTTTT
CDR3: CSAFGQGASGELFF

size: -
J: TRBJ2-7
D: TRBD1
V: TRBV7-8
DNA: TGTGCCAGCAGCCCGAAGGGGGGGACAGGGGTTTACGAGCAGTACTTC
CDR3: CASSPKGGTGVYEQYF

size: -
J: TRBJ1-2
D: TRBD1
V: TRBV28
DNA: TGTGCCAGCAGTTTAATGGGACAGGTCAATGGCTACACCTTC
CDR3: CASSLMGQVNGYTF

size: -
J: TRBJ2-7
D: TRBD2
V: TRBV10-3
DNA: TGTGCCGTAACTAGCGGCCCCGGCGAGCAGTACTTC
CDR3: CAVTSGPGEQYF

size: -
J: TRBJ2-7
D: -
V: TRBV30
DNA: TGTGCCTGGAACCAGCGGACCTCCTACGAGCAGTACTTC
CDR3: CAWNQRTSYEQYF

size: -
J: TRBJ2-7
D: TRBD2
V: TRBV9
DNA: TGTGCCAGCAGCGTAAGCGGGGTCACCTACGAGCAGTACTTC
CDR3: CASSVSGVTYEQYF

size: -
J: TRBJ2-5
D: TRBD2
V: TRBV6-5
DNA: TGTGCCAGCAGTCCCGGAACGGGAGGGCAAGAGACCCAGTACTTC
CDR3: CASSPGTGGQETQYF

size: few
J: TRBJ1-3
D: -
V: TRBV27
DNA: TGTGCCAGCAAACTCTTGGCTGGAAACACCATATATTTT
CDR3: CASKLLAGNTIYF

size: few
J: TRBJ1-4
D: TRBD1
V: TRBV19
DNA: TGTGCCAGTAGTATCCAGGACAGGGTTAATGAAAAACTGTTTTTT
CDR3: CASSIQDRVNEKLFF

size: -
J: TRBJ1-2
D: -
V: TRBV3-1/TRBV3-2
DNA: TGTGCCAGCAGCTCCCTTTCGGATGGCTACACCTTC
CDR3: CASSSLSDGYTF

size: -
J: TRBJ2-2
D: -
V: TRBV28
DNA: TGTGCCAGCAGTTACGGGGGGCAAAACACCGGGGAGCTGTTTTTT
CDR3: CASSYGGQNTGELFF

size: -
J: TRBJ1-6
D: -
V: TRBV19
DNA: TGTGCCAGTAGAGGACAGCTGAATAATTCACCCCTCCACTTT
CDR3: CASRGQLNNSPLHF

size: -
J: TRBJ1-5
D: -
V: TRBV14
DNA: TGTGCCACCCGGACTAATCAGCCCCAGCATTTT
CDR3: CATRTNQPQHF

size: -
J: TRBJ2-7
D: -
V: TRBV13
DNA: TGTGCCAGCAGCATTGGACTAAGCTCCTACGAGCAGTACTTC
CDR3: CASSIGLSSYEQYF

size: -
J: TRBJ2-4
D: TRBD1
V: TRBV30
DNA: TGTGCCGGCAAGGGGGACAGCCTAGCCAAAAACATTCAGTACTTC
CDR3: CAGKGDSLAKNIQYF

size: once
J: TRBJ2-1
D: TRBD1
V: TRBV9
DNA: TGTGCCAGCAGCGTAAGGGACAGGGGTTACAATGAGCAGTTCTTC
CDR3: CASSVRDRGYNEQFF

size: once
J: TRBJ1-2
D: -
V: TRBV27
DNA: TGTTCAGTATTTAACAGGGTCCACTATGGCTACACCTTC
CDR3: CSVFNRVHYGYTF

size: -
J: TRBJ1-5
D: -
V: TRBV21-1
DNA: TGTGCCAGCAGCAGGGGCTGGAGCAATCAGCCCCAGCATTTT
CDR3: CASSRGWSNQPQHF

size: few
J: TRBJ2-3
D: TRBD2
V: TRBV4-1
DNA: TGCGCCAGCAGCTTAGCGGGAGGGCCACAAGATACGCAGTATTTT
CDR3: CASSLAGGPQDTQYF

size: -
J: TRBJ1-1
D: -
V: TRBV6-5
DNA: TGTGCCAGCAGTTACTACCGGGGTGGGAACACTGAAGCTTTCTTT
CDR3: CASSYYRGGNTEAFF

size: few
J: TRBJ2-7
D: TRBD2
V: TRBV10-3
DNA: TGTGCCATCAGTGTACTAGCGGAATCCTACGAGCAGTACTTC
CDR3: CAISVLAESYEQYF

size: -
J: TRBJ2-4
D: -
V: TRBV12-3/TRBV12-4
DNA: TGTGCCAGCAGCCAGACTGAAAACATTCAGTACTTC
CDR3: CASSQTENIQYF

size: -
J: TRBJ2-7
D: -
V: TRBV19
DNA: TGTGCCAGTAGTATGTTGAGTTACGAGCAGTACTTC
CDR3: CASSMLSYEQYF

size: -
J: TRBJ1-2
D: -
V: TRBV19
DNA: TGTGCCAGTAGAGTAGGGAGACTAATGAATAACTATGGCTACACCTTC
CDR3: CASRVGRLMNNYGYTF

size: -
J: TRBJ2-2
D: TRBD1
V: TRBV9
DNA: TGTGCCAGCAGCGTAGGGGGACAGGGTGGTAGGGCCGGGGAGCTGTTTTTT
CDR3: CASSVGGQGGRAGELFF

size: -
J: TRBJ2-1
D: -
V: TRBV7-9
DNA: TGTGCCAGCAGCGGGCGCTCCTACAATGAGCAGTTCTTC
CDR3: CASSGRSYNEQFF

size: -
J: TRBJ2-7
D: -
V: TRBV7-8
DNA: TGTGCCAGCAGCCTACCCTATTACGAGCAGTACTTC
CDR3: CASSLPYYEQYF

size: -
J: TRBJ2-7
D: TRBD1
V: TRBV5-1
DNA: TGCGCCAGCAGCAACGGACAGGGCTACGAGCAGTACTTC
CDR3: CASSNGQGYEQYF

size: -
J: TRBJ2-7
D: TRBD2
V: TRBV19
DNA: TGTGCCAGTAGTATATCCAACTGGGCTAGCGGGAGGAATTACGAGCAGTACTTC
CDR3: CASSISNWASGRNYEQYF

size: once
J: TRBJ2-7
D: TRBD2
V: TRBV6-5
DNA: TGTGCCAGCAGTCCAGCGGGAGAAAGAGGCGAGCAGTACTTC
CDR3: CASSPAGERGEQYF

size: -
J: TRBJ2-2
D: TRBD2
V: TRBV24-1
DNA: TGTGCCACCAGTGAAACCGGGACTAGCGGGACAACCGGGGAGCTGTTTTTT
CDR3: CATSETGTSGTTGELFF

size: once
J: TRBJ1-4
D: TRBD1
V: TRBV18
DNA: TGTGCCAGCTCAAGACAGGGCCCCGCAACTAATGAAAAACTGTTTTTT
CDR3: CASSRQGPATNEKLFF

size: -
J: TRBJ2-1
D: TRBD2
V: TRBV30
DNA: TGTGCCTGGAGTGGGGCTAGCGGGGACAATGAGCAGTTCTTC
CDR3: CAWSGASGDNEQFF

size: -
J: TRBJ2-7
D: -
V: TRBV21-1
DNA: TGTGCCAGCAGCAAAGTGGGAGGCAAGATAAGCGAGCAGTACTTC
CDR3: CASSKVGGKISEQYF

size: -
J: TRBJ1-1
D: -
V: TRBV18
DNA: TGTGCCAGCTCACCAGGGAGTAGGAACACTGAAGCTTTCTTT
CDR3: CASSPGSRNTEAFF

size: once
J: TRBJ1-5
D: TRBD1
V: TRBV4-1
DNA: TGCGCCAGCAGCCAACCGACAGGGGCCCGCAATCAGCCCCAGCATTTT
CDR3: CASSQPTGARNQPQHF